This T cell receptor (beta chain) was documented in a study of T cell repertoires in cytomegalovirus infection. Study context: Based on public TCR beta signatures, there were indications of CMV infection and of a matching HLA type.

Each CDR3 protein is one row after TCRdb ran MiXCR on the reads. The sample lists over 150,000 distinct CDR3 sequences; approximately 18% were seen once. The CDR3 loop spans 15 amino acids. V was shortened by 5 bases and J by 4 bases, with 15 bases between the two germline ends. The germline gives CDR1 MDHEN, CDR2 SYDVKM. Sequenced input: CD8+ T cells from PBMCs. The rearrangement joins TRBV28 to TRBJ1-5; maybe TRBD1 (5 bases). The sequence was collected from a human donor in good health (CMV status not recorded). Some clones in this sample may be carry-over from other donors' samples. In DNA, the CDR3 is TGTGCCAGCAGTGACGTTTTGTGGGGGAATCAGCCCCAGCATTTT. Protein product: CASSDVLWGNQPQHF.